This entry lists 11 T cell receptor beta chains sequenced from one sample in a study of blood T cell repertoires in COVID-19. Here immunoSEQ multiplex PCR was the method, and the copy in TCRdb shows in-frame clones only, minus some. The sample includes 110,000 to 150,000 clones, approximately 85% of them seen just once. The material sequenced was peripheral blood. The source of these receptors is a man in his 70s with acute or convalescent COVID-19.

The CDR3 loop reads CASSLGLRVEKLFF. As DNA, the CDR3 is TGTGCCAGCAGTTTAGGGCTGCGTGTTGAAAAACTGTTTTTT. The V call is TRBV28, the J call TRBJ1-4; no clear D gene. Trimming removed 2 bases from V and 7 bases from J, with 11 bases in between. Germline CDR1 and CDR2: MDHEN and SYDVKM. This CDR3 contains 14 residues.

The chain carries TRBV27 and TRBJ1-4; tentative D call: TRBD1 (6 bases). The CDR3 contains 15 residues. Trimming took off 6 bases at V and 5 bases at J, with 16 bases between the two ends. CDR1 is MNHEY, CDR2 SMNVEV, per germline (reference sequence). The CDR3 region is CASRSIQGLNEKLFF. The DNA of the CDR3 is TGTGCCAGCAGATCCATACAGGGTCTCAATGAAAAACTGTTTTTT.

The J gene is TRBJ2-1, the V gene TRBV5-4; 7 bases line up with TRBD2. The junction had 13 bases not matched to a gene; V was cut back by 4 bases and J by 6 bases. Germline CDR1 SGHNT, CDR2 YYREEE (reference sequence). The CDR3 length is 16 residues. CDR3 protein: CASSGSLGLKSNEQFF. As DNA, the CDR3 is TGTGCCAGCAGCGGGTCCCTGGGACTAAAATCCAATGAGCAGTTCTTC.

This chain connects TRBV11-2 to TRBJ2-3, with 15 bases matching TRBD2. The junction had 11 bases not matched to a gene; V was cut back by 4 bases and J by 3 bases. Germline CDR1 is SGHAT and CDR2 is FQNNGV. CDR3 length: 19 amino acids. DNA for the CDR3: TGTGCCAGCAGCTCCCAGAAGGGACTAGCGGGAGGTAGGACAGATACGCAGTATTTT. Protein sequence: CASSSQKGLAGGRTDTQYF. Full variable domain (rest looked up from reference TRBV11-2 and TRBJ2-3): EAGVAQSPRYKIIEKRQSVAFWCNPISGHATLYWYQQILGQGPKLLIQFQNNGVVDDSQLPKDRFSAERLKGVDSTLKIQPAKLEDSAVYLCASSSQKGLAGGRTDTQYFGPGTRLTVL.

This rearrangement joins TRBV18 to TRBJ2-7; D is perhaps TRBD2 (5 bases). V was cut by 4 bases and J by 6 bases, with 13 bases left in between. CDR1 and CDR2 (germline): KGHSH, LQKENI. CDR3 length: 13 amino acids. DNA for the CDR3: TGTGCCAGCTCACAAGAGGGTCTGGGCGAGCAGTACTTC. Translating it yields CASSQEGLGEQYF.

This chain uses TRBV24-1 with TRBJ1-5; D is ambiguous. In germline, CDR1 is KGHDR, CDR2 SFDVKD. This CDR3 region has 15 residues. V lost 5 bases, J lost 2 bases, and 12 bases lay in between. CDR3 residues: CATSAPDEGNQPQHF. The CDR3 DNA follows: TGTGCCACCAGTGCCCCGGATGAGGGCAATCAGCCCCAGCATTTT.

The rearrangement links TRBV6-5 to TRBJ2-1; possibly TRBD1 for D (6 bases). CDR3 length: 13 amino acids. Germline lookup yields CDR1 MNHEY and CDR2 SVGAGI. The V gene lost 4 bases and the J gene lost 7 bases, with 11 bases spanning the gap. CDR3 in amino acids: CASSSIRGNEQFF. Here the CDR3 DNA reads TGTGCCAGCAGTTCCATCAGGGGTAATGAGCAGTTCTTC.

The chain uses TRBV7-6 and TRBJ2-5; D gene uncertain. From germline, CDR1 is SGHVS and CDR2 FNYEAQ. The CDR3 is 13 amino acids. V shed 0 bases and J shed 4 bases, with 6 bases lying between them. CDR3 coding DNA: TGTGCCAGCAGCTTAGCCCCCGGAGAGACCCAGTACTTC. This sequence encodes CASSLAPGETQYF.

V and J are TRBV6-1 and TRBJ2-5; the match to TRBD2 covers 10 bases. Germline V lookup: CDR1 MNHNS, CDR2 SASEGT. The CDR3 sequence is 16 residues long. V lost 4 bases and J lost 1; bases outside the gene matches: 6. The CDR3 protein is CASSAPPSGGQETQYF. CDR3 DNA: TGTGCCAGCAGTGCCCCCCCTAGCGGGGGCCAAGAGACCCAGTACTTC.

Written as DNA, the CDR3 is TGTGCCAGCTCAACGGGGGGACTCTCCTATAATTCACCCCTCCACTTT. This codes for CASSTGGLSYNSPLHF. This chain links TRBV18 with TRBJ1-6; possible D gene TRBD1, 5 bases. The CDR3 length is 16 residues. Deletions cut 5 bases from V and 0 bases from J, with 11 bases between. The germline gives CDR1 KGHSH, CDR2 LQKENI.

CDR3 sequence: CASSIGTGNEKLFF. CDR3 coding DNA: TGCGCCAGCAGCATCGGGACAGGGAATGAAAAACTGTTTTTT. The J gene is TRBJ1-4, the V gene TRBV5-1; 9 bases are a match to TRBD1. The CDR3 covers 14 residues. The ends lost 4 bases at V and 5 bases at J; junction bases unmatched: 3. The V gene's germline CDR1 is SGHRS and CDR2 YFSETQ.